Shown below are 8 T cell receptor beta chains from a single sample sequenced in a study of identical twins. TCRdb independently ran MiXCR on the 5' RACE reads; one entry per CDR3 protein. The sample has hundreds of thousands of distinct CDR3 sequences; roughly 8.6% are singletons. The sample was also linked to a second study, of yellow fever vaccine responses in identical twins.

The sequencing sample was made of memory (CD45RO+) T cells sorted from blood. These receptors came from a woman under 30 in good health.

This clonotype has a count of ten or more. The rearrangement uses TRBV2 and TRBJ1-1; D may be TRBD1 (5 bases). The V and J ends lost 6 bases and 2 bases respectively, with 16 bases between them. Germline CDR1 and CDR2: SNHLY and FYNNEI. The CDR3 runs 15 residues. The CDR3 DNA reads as TGTGCCAGCAGGGCCGGACATAACCTCAACACTGAAGCTTTCTTT. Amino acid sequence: CASRAGHNLNTEAFF. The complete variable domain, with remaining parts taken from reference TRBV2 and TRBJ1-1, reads EPEVTQTPSHQVTQMGQEVILRCVPISNHLYFYWYRQILGQKVEFLVSFYNNEISEKSEIFDDQFSVERPDGSNFTLKIRSTKLEDSAMYFCASRAGHNLNTEAFFGQGTRLTVV.

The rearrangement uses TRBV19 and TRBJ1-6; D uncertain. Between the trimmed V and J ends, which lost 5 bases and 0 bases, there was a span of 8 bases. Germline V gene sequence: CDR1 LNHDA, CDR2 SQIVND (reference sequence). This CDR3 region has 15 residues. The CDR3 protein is CASSEGLSYNSPLHF. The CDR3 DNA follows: TGTGCCAGTAGTGAGGGCCTCTCCTATAATTCACCCCTCCACTTT.

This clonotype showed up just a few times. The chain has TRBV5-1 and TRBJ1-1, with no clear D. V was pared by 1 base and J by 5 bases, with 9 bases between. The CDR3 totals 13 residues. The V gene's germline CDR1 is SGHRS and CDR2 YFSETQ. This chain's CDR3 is CASSLKGATEAFF. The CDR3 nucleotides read TGCGCCAGCAGCTTGAAGGGAGCGACTGAAGCTTTCTTT.

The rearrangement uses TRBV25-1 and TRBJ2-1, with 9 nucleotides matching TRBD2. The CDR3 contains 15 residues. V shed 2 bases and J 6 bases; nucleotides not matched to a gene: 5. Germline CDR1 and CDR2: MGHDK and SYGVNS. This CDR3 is CASSEGGRARNEQFF. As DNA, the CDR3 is TGTGCCAGCAGTGAAGGCGGGAGGGCCCGCAATGAGCAGTTCTTC.

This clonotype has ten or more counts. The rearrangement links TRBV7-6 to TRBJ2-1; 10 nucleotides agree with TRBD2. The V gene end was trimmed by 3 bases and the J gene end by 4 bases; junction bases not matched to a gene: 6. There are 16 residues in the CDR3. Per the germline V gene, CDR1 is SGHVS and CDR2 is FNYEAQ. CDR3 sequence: CASSFRLSGRYNEQFF. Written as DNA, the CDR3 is TGTGCCAGCAGCTTTAGGCTTAGCGGGAGGTACAATGAGCAGTTCTTC.

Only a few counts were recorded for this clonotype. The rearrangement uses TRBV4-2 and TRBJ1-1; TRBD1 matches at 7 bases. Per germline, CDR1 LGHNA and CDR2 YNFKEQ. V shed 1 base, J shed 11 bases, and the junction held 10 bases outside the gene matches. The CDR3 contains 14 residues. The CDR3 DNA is TGTGCCAGCAGCCAAGTGGGGCAGGGGGTATCTGCTTTCTTT. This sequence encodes CASSQVGQGVSAFF.

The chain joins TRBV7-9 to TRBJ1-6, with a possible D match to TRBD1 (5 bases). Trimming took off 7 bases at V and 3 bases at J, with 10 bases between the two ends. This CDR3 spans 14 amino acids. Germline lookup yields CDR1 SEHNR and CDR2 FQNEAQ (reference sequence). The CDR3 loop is CASKVGDYNSPLHF. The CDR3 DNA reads TGTGCCAGCAAAGTAGGGGACTATAATTCACCCCTCCACTTT.

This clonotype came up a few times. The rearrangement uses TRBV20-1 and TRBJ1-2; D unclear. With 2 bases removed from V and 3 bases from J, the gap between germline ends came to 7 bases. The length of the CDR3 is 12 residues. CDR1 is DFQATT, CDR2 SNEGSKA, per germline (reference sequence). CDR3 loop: CSARSPDYGYTF. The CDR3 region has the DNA TGCAGTGCTAGAAGCCCGGACTATGGCTACACCTTC.